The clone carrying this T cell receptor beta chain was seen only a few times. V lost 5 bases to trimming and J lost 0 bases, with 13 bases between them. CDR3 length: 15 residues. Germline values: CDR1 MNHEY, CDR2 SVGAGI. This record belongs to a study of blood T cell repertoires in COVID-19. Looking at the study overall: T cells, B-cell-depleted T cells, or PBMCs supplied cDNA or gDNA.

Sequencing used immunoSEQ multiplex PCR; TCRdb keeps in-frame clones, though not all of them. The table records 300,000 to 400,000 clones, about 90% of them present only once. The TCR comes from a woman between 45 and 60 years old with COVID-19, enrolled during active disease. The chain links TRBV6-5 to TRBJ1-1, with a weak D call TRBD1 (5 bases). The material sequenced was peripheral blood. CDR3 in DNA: TGTGCCAGCAGTCCGACGGGGGGATTGAACACTGAAGCTTTCTTT. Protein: CASSPTGGLNTEAFF.